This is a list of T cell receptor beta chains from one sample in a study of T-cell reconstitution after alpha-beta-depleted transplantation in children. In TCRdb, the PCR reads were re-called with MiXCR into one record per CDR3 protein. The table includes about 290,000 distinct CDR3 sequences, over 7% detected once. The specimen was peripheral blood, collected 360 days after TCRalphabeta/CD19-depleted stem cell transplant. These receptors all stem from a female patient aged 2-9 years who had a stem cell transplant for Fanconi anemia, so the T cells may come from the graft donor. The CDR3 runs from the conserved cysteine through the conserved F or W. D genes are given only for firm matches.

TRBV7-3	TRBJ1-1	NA	CASSPHPGRENTEAFF
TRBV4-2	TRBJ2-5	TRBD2	CASSQVAGGQETQYF
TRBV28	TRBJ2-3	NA	CASSRRQALTDTQYF
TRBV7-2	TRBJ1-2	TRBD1	CASTSSWGTGDYGYTF
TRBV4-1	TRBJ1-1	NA	CASSQGVISRNTEAFF
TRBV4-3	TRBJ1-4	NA	CASSQDLRVSEKLFF
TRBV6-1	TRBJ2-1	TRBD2	CASRRAGGPREQFF
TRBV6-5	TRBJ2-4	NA	CASSYEGNIQYF
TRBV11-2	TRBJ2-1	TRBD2	CASSLDSVTSGTEQFF
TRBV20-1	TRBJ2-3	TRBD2	CSACRRGGGDTQYF
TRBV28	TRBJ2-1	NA	CASSFPGLPTPTQFF
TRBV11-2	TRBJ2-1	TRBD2	CASSPGTSDVQFF
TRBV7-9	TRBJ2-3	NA	CASSPLPRGDTQYF
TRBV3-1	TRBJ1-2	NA	CASSQGGEGYTF
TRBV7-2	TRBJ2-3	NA	CASSTLAASTDTQYF
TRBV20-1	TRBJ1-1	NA	CSARAGTRTFF
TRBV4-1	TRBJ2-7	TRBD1	CASSGTAVSYEQYF
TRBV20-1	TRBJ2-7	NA	CSAGKPGLSYEQYF
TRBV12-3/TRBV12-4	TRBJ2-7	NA	CASSLVPRDEQYF
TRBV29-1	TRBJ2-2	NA	CSALPNTGELFF
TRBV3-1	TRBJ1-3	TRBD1	CASSVGTGPYSGNTIYF
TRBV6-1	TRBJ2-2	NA	CASRQARELFF
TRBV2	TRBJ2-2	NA	CAIPRAGTGELFF
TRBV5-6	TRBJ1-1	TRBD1	CASSFKTGTGNTEAFF
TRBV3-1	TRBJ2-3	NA	CASSLRVGSSTDTQYF
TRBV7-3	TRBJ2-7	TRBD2	CASSQRAGYYEQYF
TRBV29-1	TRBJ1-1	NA	CSVENTNTEAFF
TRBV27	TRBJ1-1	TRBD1	CASSFFGQGGNTEAFF
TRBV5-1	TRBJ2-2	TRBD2	CASSLMGLKNTGELFF
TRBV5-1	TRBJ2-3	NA	CASSLDLAITDTQYF